The rows below give T cell receptor beta chains drawn from one sample of a study of blood T cell repertoires in COVID-19. TCRdb's table, derived via immunoSEQ multiplex PCR, lists solely in-frame clones and lacks some. The sample records 200,000 to 250,000 clones, over 75% being singletons. Sample: PBMCs or T cells enriched from blood (not recorded which). The receptors here all came from a middle-aged woman with acute COVID-19. CDR3s leave out the opening cysteine and the closing phenylalanine or tryptophan. The D gene is left open where the match is weak.

v_call d_call cdr3_aa
TRBV3-1/TRBV3-2 - ASSQGEVGYT
TRBV30 TRBD1 AWITGGGYGYT
TRBV2 - ASRTRTDNNSPLH
TRBV19 TRBD1 ASSIRGREAF
TRBV18 TRBD1 ASSPPSTGVKNTEAF
TRBV6-5 TRBD1 ASRHQRQGSEQF
TRBV6-5 - ASRARGSGANVLT
TRBV5-8 - ASSLYTGGYQPQH
TRBV9 - ASSSSRGFNSPLH
TRBV24-1 TRBD1 ATSGAGTGGPMRDGYT
TRBV5-1 - ASSLDYRKNTEAF
TRBV10-1 TRBD1 ASSESPGGGTEAF
TRBV10-2 - ASSERGGLGSPLH